The 24 T cell receptor beta chains below come from one sample, sequenced in a study of blood T cells in healthy people across ages. Combining a sample-barcoded 5' primer with a J-beta primer mix, a second PCR ran for roughly 6 to 12 cycles. MiXCR, run by TCRdb on the 5' RACE reads, gives a single entry per CDR3 protein. The sample shows 900,000 to 950,000 distinct CDR3 sequences, approximately 32% of them seen only once. The same specimen was also included in a second study, on T cells of mothers and their children.

Sequencing was performed on blood. The origin of the receptors is a woman aged 40 to 50 in good health.

The gene calls are TRBV12-3 or TRBV12-4 and TRBJ1-5, with D unresolved. Trimming left V 7 bases short and J 6 bases short, with 13 bases between. CDR3 length: 13 residues. CDR3 in DNA: TGTGCCAGCACCAAGCTCGGGAGTCAGCCCCAGCATTTT. Amino acids: CASTKLGSQPQHF.

This sequence joins TRBV28 and TRBJ1-3; D ambiguous. The V and J ends lost 5 bases and 2 bases respectively, with 10 bases between them. CDR3 length: 14 amino acids. Germline CDR1 reads MDHEN; CDR2 reads SYDVKM. The CDR3: CASSPPGTGNTIYF. The DNA for the CDR3 is TGTGCCAGCAGTCCACCGGGCACTGGAAACACCATATATTTT.

This clonotype appeared a few times. This may be a read error: a much more frequent sequence differs by one nucleotide. The chain uses TRBV27 and TRBJ2-7, with 8 bases lining up with TRBD2. With 2 bases clipped from V and 7 bases from J, the junction kept 10 bases outside the gene matches. The CDR3 is made up of 15 amino acids. Germline CDR1 reads MNHEY; CDR2 reads SMNVEV (reference sequence). The CDR3 is CASSLLAGGYNEQYF. CDR3 coding DNA: TGTGCCAGCAGTTTACTTGCGGGGGGATACAATGAGCAGTACTTC.

A remark on this clonotype: A much more abundant neighbour one base away suggests this may be a read error. The V gene is TRBV7-2, the J gene TRBJ2-1, with D possibly matching TRBD2 (7 bases). The V end was cut by 5 bases, the J end by 13 bases, with 24 bases between. The CDR3 loop spans 15 amino acids. Germline V gene data show CDR1 as SGHTA and CDR2 as FQGNSA. The CDR3 loop is CASSQGTTVRETQFF. The CDR3 DNA reads as TGTGCCAGCAGCCAGGGGACTACCGTTAGGGAGACCCAGTTCTTC.

Comment on this clonotype: A much larger clone differs by one base, so this may be a read error. This chain uses TRBV28 with TRBJ1-2; 12 nucleotides match TRBD1. This CDR3 has 15 amino acids. Per the germline V gene, CDR1 is MDHEN and CDR2 is SYDVKM. Germline trimming cut 6 bases from V and 7 bases from J; bases unmatched to any gene: 9. CDR3 sequence reads: CASRVGTGGGCGYTF. Here the CDR3 DNA reads TGTGCCAGCAGAGTCGGGACAGGGGGCGGCTGTGGCTACACCTTC.

V gene TRBV5-1 combines with J gene TRBJ2-4; 10 bases fit TRBD2. This CDR3 contains 13 residues. Germline V gene lookup returns CDR1 SGHRS and CDR2 YFSETQ. V lost 0 bases to trimming and J lost 10 bases; unmatched junction nucleotides: 1. The CDR3 loop is CASSLGLAGIQYF. The CDR3 DNA is TGCGCCAGCAGCTTGGGACTAGCGGGTATTCAGTACTTC.

With respect to this clonotype: It may be a read error: a sequence one base away is much more abundant. The chain couples TRBV20-1 to TRBJ1-5, with TRBD1 matching 8 bases. This CDR3 contains 17 residues. Germline V gene sequence: CDR1 DFQATT, CDR2 SNEGSKA (reference sequence). CDR3 sequence: CSARFRAGGNSNLPQHF. CDR3 nucleotide sequence: TGCAGTGCACGCTTCCGCGCAGGGGGCAATAGCAATCTGCCCCAGCATTTT.

V usage is TRBV20-1 and J usage is TRBJ2-1; 7 bases agree with TRBD1. CDR3 length: 16 residues. Germline lookup yields CDR1 DFQATT and CDR2 SNEGSKA (reference sequence). V lost 0 bases, J lost 3 bases, and 8 bases stayed unmatched. CDR3 sequence reads: CSARDFRGQDYNEQFF. The CDR3 DNA reads as TGCAGTGCTAGAGATTTCCGCGGACAGGACTACAATGAGCAGTTCTTC.

The chain recombines TRBV29-1 with TRBJ2-1; 9 positions agree with TRBD2. V trimming: 6 bases; J trimming: 10 bases; junction bases outside the gene matches: 10. CDR1 is SQVTM and CDR2 is ANQGSEA in the germline V gene. The CDR3 has 13 amino acids. The DNA for the CDR3 is TGCAGCGTCGGAAGCGGGGGGCCTGCCGAGCAGTTCTTC. This translates into CSVGSGGPAEQFF.

This clonotype was seen more than once but under ten times. The chain links TRBV28 to TRBJ2-3; 12 bases map to TRBD2. The CDR3 is 15 residues long. CDR1 and CDR2 from the germline V gene are MDHEN and SYDVKM. V gave up 6 bases and J gave up 7 bases; unmatched junction bases: 8. In DNA form, the CDR3 reads TGTGCCAGCAGCTCCCCTAGCGGGGGGGTTTATACGCAGTATTTT. Its protein is CASSSPSGGVYTQYF.

The chain combines TRBV10-3 with TRBJ2-3; 7 bases are a match to TRBD2. CDR3 length equals 14 residues. Germline V gene lookup returns CDR1 ENHRY and CDR2 SYGVKD. The junction had 11 bases not matched to a gene; V was cut back by 11 bases and J by 3 bases. Here the CDR3 reads CAVRAGQRTDTQYF. CDR3 in DNA: TGTGCCGTGCGAGCGGGGCAGAGGACAGATACGCAGTATTTT.

This clonotype turned up a few times. CDR3 sequence: CASRATGGRGEQYF. DNA of the CDR3: TGTGCCAGCAGGGCGACGGGGGGCCGGGGCGAGCAGTACTTC. The chain combines TRBV27 with TRBJ2-7, with D possibly matching TRBD2 (7 bases). The V gene lost 6 bases and the J gene lost 6 bases, with 18 bases spanning the gap. Germline CDR1 reads MNHEY; CDR2 reads SMNVEV (reference sequence). The CDR3 contains 14 residues.

As regards this clonotype: The limits of the CDR3 on the DNA are not certain, so only TCRdb's listed CDR3 is given. The rearrangement links TRBV21-1 to TRBJ2-6; the D segment call TRBD2 is taken from the table without a DNA check. TRBV21-1 is recorded as a pseudogene. A total of 15 residues make up the CDR3, ends included. CDR3 in amino acids: CASSSVGVGANVLTF.

The V gene is TRBV4-3, the J gene TRBJ1-2; D gene ambiguous. The V and J ends lost 0 bases and 13 bases respectively, with 15 bases between them. Germline V gives CDR1 LGHNA, CDR2 YSLEER. CDR3 length: 13 amino acids. The CDR3 protein is CASSQEVGGGCTF. Here the CDR3 DNA reads TGCGCCAGCAGCCAAGAGGTCGGCGGAGGGTGCACCTTC.

This clonotype was seen a handful of times. The chain combines TRBV2 with TRBJ1-5; D is unclear. The CDR3 loop spans 17 amino acids. The V end was cut by 5 bases, the J end by 3 bases, with 20 bases between. From germline, CDR1 is SNHLY and CDR2 FYNNEI. CDR3 residues: CASSPLLFDMDNQPQHF. As DNA, the CDR3 is TGTGCCAGCAGTCCGCTACTATTTGACATGGACAATCAGCCCCAGCATTTT.

Turning to this clonotype: One junction end does not reproduce the germline sequence, and a read error may be involved. CDR3 sequence reads: CAISESGHPYEQYF. For the CDR3, the DNA is TGTGCCATCAGTGAGAGCGGGCACCCCTACGAGCAGTACTTC. The J gene is TRBJ2-7, the V gene TRBV28; the D gene is possibly TRBD2 (6 bases). Germline V gene data show CDR1 as MDHEN and CDR2 as SYDVKM. CDR3 length: 14 residues.

This clonotype was observed at least ten times. The V gene is TRBV7-2, the J gene TRBJ2-7, with TRBD2 identical over 11 bases. The J segment lost 6 bases and the V segment lost 5 bases, leaving 6 bases of the junction unmatched. The germline gives CDR1 SGHTA, CDR2 FQGNSA. There are 14 residues in the CDR3. The CDR3 coding sequence is TGTGCCAGCAGCCAACTAGCGGGGGTAACCGAGCAGTACTTC. This gives the protein CASSQLAGVTEQYF.

This clonotype appeared a few times. A clone one base away is much larger, so this may be a read error. The gene calls are TRBV7-2 and TRBJ2-1, with TRBD2 matching over 13 bases. The junction had 8 bases not matched to a gene; V was cut back by 7 bases and J by 8 bases. The CDR3 contains 15 residues. The germline CDR1 and CDR2 sequences are SGHTA and FQGNSA. The CDR3 reads CASNASGLAGDEQFF. The CDR3 DNA follows: TGTGCCAGCAACGCCAGCGGACTAGCGGGGGATGAGCAGTTCTTC.

About this clonotype itself: Since a much larger clone is just one base distant, this may be a read error. As DNA, the CDR3 is TGCAGTGCTAGAGATGTATCACAGAGCCTCCAAGAGACCCAGTACTTC. Its protein product is CSARDVSQSLQETQYF. The chain is built from TRBV20-1 and TRBJ2-4; D ambiguous. The end of the DNA fits TRBJ2-5 better, so the J call may be wrong. There are 16 residues in the CDR3. Germline V gene data show CDR1 as DFQATT and CDR2 as SNEGSKA (reference sequence).

This clonotype has ten or more counts. V usage is TRBV29-1 and J usage is TRBJ2-7; either TRBD1 or TRBD2 may supply D (5 bases each). V was trimmed by 4 bases and J by 6 bases, leaving 16 bases between them. Germline V lookup: CDR1 SQVTM, CDR2 ANQGSEA. CDR3 length: 13 amino acids. The chain's CDR3 is CSVGVIQGAEQYF. In nucleotides, the CDR3 is TGCAGCGTTGGGGTAATCCAGGGAGCCGAGCAGTACTTC.

This clonotype showed up just a few times. The V call is TRBV28, the J call TRBJ2-3; D is undetermined. The ends were cut back, 3 bases at V and 4 bases at J, with 14 bases in the middle. CDR1 is MDHEN and CDR2 is SYDVKM in the germline V gene. CDR3 length: 15 amino acids. The DNA of the CDR3 is TGTGCCAGCAGTTTCCCCAAACCCAAGGCAGATACGCAGTATTTT. This translates into CASSFPKPKADTQYF.

For this clonotype: One end of the junction fails to match germline, which may point to a read error. The rearrangement uses TRBV20-1 and TRBJ2-5; D not certain. This CDR3 region has 13 residues. From germline, CDR1 is DFQATT and CDR2 SNEGSKA (reference sequence). The CDR3 DNA is TGCAATGCTAGAGAAGTTCAAGACGAGACCCAGTACTTC. It translates to CNAREVQDETQYF.

The rearrangement links TRBV5-1 to TRBJ2-1; maybe TRBD1 (6 bases). The V end lost 3 bases, the J end lost 6 bases, and 16 bases lay between the germline ends. The CDR3 loop spans 15 amino acids. The V gene's germline CDR1 is SGHRS and CDR2 YFSETQ. Here the CDR3 reads CASSSGDNRLNEQFF. For the CDR3, the DNA is TGCGCCAGCAGCTCCGGGGACAATCGACTCAATGAGCAGTTCTTC.

This clonotype was detected many times. The chain recombines TRBV12-3 or TRBV12-4 with TRBJ1-2, with a tentative D call TRBD1 (5 bases). This CDR3 has 14 amino acids. Trimming removed 5 bases from V and 0 bases from J, with 10 bases in between. The chain's CDR3 is CASSSTTANYGYTF. CDR3 in DNA: TGTGCCAGCAGTAGTACGACAGCTAACTATGGCTACACCTTC.